A selection of T cell receptor beta chains follows, all from one sample in a study of blood T cell repertoires in COVID-19. Sequencing used immunoSEQ multiplex PCR; TCRdb keeps in-frame clones, though not all of them. This repertoire shows over 85,000 clones, 70% to 90% found once; its top ten account for approximately 4.8%. Material for sequencing was peripheral blood. All receptors come from an elderly woman with active COVID-19. CDR3s leave out the opening cysteine and the closing phenylalanine or tryptophan. The order of the fields is V gene, CDR3 protein.

>TRBV18
ASSLLAGGPKSDTQY
>TRBV7-9
ASSFRDTNTEAF
>TRBV3-1/TRBV3-2
ASSQVQDSTEAF
>TRBV5-8
ASSLTGYSPLH
>TRBV5-4
ASSLDGGRTDTQY
>TRBV27
ASSLSRGASYEQY
>TRBV11-2
ASSGTGVGTQY
>TRBV7-8
ASSSGDVELNEQY
>TRBV27
ASSFMSRDPYEQY
>TRBV30
AWDTGSTDTQY